These T cell receptor beta chains were read from a single sample in a study of blood T cell repertoires in COVID-19. Sequencing used immunoSEQ multiplex PCR; TCRdb keeps in-frame clones, though not all of them. Of about 89,000 clones in the sample, about 80% were seen once. What was sequenced was peripheral blood. These receptors all come from a human donor in a cohort sampled during active COVID-19. The CDR3 runs from the conserved cysteine through the conserved F or W. D genes are given only for firm matches. Expanded clones are given a class, and other clones once, few, many or no size at all.

- | TRBD1 | TRBJ1-6 | TRBV7-2 | CASSLTQGSPLHF | TGTGCCAGCAGCTTGACACAGGGGTCGCCCCTCCACTTT
- | - | TRBJ2-5 | TRBV12-2 | CASRPDPPPGTSGWKYMETQYF | TGTGCAAGTCGCCCGGACCCCCCACCCGGGACTAGCGGATGGAAATATATGGAGACCCAGTACTTC
- | - | TRBJ1-4 | TRBV5-1 | CASSSGSTATNEKLFF | TGCGCCAGCAGCTCGGGTTCGACAGCAACTAATGAAAAACTGTTTTTT
- | TRBD1 | TRBJ1-5 | TRBV7-8 | CASSRTGRNQPQHF | TGTGCCAGCAGCCGGACAGGGCGCAATCAGCCCCAGCATTTT
- | - | TRBJ2-7 | TRBV27 | CASSLTGAGEQYF | TGTGCCAGCAGTTTAACGGGAGCGGGCGAGCAGTACTTC
few | - | TRBJ2-7 | TRBV15 | CATSRTPGLTTPYEQYF | TGTGCCACCAGCAGAACACCGGGACTCACAACACCCTACGAGCAGTACTTC
- | TRBD2 | TRBJ2-3 | TRBV11-3 | CASSPGLAADTQYF | TGTGCCAGCAGCCCCGGACTAGCGGCAGATACGCAGTATTTT
- | - | TRBJ2-5 | TRBV19 | CASSPGATGAQYF | TGTGCCAGTAGTCCCGGGGCCACGGGGGCCCAGTACTTC
- | - | TRBJ2-2 | TRBV2 | CASSDRPRGTGELFF | TGTGCCAGCAGTGACCGGCCCCGGGGCACCGGGGAGCTGTTTTTT
- | TRBD2 | TRBJ2-7 | TRBV3-1/TRBV3-2 | CASSQGLAGSYEQYF | TGTGCCAGCAGCCAAGGGCTAGCGGGCTCCTACGAGCAGTACTTC
- | - | TRBJ2-1 | TRBV5-1 | CASSLGTDTLEYNEQFF | TGCGCCAGCAGCTTGGGCACCGACACCCTTGAATACAATGAGCAGTTCTTC
- | - | TRBJ2-7 | TRBV3-1/TRBV3-2 | CASRVAVYSYEQYF | TGTGCCAGCAGGGTGGCGGTATACTCCTACGAGCAGTACTTC
- | TRBD1 | TRBJ2-1 | TRBV28 | CASSSPGTGGNNEQFF | TGTGCCAGCAGTTCACCCGGGACAGGGGGTAACAATGAGCAGTTCTTC
- | TRBD2 | TRBJ2-1 | TRBV19 | CASSIGTSGTNEQFF | TGTGCCAGTAGTATCGGGACTAGCGGGACTAATGAGCAGTTCTTC
- | TRBD2 | TRBJ2-7 | TRBV9 | CASSVGPSGNPYEQYF | TGTGCCAGCAGCGTAGGGCCTAGCGGGAACCCCTACGAGCAGTACTTC
- | - | TRBJ2-1 | TRBV6-1 | CASSEEAGVYNEQFF | TGTGCCAGCAGTGAAGAGGCAGGGGTTTACAATGAGCAGTTCTTC
- | - | TRBJ2-2 | TRBV27 | CASSLYGGFIANTGELFF | TGTGCCAGCAGTTTATACGGAGGGTTTATCGCGAACACCGGGGAGCTGTTTTTT
few | - | TRBJ1-5 | TRBV5-1 | CAIPTSRWASNQPQHF | TGCGCCATTCCGACATCCCGGTGGGCTAGCAATCAGCCCCAGCATTTT
- | TRBD2 | TRBJ2-1 | TRBV6-2/TRBV6-3 | CASSYPRGTGGSYNEQFF | TGTGCCAGCAGTTACCCGAGAGGGACGGGAGGCTCCTACAATGAGCAGTTCTTC
- | - | TRBJ2-7 | TRBV28 | CASSSTALYEQYF | TGTGCCAGCAGTTCGACAGCCTTATACGAGCAGTACTTC
few | TRBD2 | TRBJ2-2 | TRBV4-3 | CASSQEVVAGGPTGELFF | TGCGCCAGCAGCCAAGAAGTTGTAGCGGGAGGGCCCACCGGGGAGCTGTTTTTT
- | - | TRBJ2-1 | TRBV28 | CASSFDRTSKPYNEQFF | TGTGCCAGCAGTTTTGATCGTACATCAAAACCATACAATGAGCAGTTCTTC
- | TRBD1 | TRBJ1-2 | TRBV4-2 | CASSQDLPTGHGYTF | TGTGCCAGCAGCCAAGATCTCCCGACAGGGCATGGCTACACCTTC
- | - | TRBJ2-2 | TRBV14 | CASSLQSRMRATGELFF | TGTGCCAGCAGCCTTCAGAGTCGGATGCGGGCAACCGGGGAGCTGTTTTTT
- | - | TRBJ2-1 | TRBV29-1 | CSGQRGSNEQFF | TGCAGCGGACAACGGGGGAGCAATGAGCAGTTCTTC